This T cell receptor beta chain was identified in a study of blood T cell repertoires in COVID-19. Turning to the study itself: Italy, Spain and the United States were the sources of the convalescent and acute COVID-19 samples. PBMCs, B-cell-depleted T cells, or T cells were the source of the cDNA or gDNA that made up the material.

Authors' data handling: From reference gene primer amplification, estimates of nucleated cell counts were derived. TCRdb keeps only in-frame clones here, not all; method: immunoSEQ multiplex PCR. V and J calls and clone size are those listed in that table; D and trimming were worked out from the DNA. Of some 260,000 clones listed, about 70% are singletons. The CDR3 covers 15 residues. Trimming removed 4 bases from V and 3 bases from J; junction bases left unmatched: 9. Germline V gives CDR1 WSHSY, CDR2 SAAADI. This clone was detected a few times. This clonotype was obtained from a woman of 80 years or more with acute or convalescent COVID-19. The sequencing input was peripheral blood. The chain has TRBV10-2 and TRBJ2-7, with 7 bases matching TRBD2. CDR3 loop: CASSAGLAELYEQYF. The CDR3 nucleotides are TGCGCCAGCAGTGCGGGTCTAGCGGAACTCTACGAGCAGTACTTC.